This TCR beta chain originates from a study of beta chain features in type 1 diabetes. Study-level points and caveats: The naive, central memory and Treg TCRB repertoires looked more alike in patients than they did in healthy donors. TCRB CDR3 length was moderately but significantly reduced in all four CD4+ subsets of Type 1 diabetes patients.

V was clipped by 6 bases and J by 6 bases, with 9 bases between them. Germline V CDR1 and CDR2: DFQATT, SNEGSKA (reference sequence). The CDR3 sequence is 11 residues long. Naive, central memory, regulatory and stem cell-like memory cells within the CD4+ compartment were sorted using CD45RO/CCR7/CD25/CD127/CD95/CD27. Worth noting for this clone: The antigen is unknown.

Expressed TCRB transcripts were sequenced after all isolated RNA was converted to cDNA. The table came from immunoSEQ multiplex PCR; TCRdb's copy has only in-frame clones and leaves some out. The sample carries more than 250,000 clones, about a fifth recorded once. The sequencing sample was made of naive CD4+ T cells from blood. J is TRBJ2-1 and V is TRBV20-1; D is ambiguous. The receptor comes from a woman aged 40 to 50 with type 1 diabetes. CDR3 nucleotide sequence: TGCAGTGCCCCCATGGCCAATGAGCAGTTCTTC. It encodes CSAPMANEQFF.